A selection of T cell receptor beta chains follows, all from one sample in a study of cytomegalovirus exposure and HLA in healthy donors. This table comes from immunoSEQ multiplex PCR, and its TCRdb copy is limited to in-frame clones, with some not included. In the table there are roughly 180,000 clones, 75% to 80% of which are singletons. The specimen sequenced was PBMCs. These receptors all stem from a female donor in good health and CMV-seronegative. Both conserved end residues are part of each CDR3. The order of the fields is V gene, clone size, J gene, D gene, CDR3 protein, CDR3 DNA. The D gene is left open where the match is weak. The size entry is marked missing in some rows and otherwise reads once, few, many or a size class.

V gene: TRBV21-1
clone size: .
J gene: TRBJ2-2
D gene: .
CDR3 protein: CASSKDREMNTGELFF
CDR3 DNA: TGTGCCAGCAGCAAAGACAGGGAAATGAACACCGGGGAGCTGTTTTTT

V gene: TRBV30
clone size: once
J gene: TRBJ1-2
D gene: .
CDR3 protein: CAWSSRTDGYTF
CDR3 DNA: TGTGCCTGGAGTTCACGGACTGATGGCTACACCTTC

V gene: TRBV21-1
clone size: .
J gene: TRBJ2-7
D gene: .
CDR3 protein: CASTTGTGASYEQYF
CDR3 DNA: TGTGCCAGCACTACAGGGACAGGGGCCTCCTACGAGCAGTACTTC

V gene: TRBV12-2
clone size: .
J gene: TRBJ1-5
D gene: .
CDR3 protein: CASRYQQGAGNHPQHF
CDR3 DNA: TGTGCAAGTCGCTACCAACAGGGGGCAGGCAATCACCCCCAGCATTTT

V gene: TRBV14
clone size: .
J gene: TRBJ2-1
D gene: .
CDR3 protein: CASSGLAGIGPNEQFF
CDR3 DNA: TGTGCCAGCAGCGGGTTGGCAGGGATCGGGCCAAATGAGCAGTTCTTC

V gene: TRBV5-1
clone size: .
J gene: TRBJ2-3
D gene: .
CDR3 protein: CASSPGGSNQPQYF
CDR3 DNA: TGCGCCAGCAGCCCCGGAGGGAGCAATCAGCCCCAGTATTTT

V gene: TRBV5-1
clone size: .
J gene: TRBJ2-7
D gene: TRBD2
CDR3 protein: CASSLYSGGWSQQYF
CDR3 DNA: TGCGCCAGCAGCTTGTACTCGGGAGGGTGGAGTCAGCAGTACTTC

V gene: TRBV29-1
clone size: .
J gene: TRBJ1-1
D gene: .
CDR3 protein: CSVEGGGTGWAEAFF
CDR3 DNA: TGCAGCGTTGAAGGGGGGGGAACAGGTTGGGCTGAAGCTTTCTTT

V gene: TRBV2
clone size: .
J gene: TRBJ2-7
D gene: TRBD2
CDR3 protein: CASRTSRGGSYEQYF
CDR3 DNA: TGTGCCAGCAGGACCTCTCGGGGGGGTTCCTACGAGCAGTACTTC

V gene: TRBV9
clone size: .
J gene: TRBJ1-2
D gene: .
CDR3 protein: CASSVNRVDGYTF
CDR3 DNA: TGTGCCAGCAGCGTAAACAGGGTGGATGGCTACACCTTC

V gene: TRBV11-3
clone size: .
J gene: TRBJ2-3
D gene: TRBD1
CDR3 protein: CASSLGQGAISTDTQYF
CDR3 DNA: TGTGCCAGCAGCTTAGGCCAGGGGGCCATTAGCACAGATACGCAGTATTTT

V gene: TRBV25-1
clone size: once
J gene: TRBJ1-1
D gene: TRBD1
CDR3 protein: CASSELGQGAMGTEAFF
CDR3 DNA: TGTGCCAGCAGTGAACTCGGACAGGGGGCTATGGGCACTGAAGCTTTCTTT

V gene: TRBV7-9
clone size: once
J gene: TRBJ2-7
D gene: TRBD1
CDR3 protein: CASRSGTGRNEQYF
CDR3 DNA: TGTGCCAGCAGGTCCGGGACAGGGCGTAACGAGCAGTACTTC

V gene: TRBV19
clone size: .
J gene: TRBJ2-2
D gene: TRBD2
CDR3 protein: CASSMLAGTTNTGELFF
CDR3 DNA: TGTGCCAGTAGTATGCTAGCGGGGACAACGAACACCGGGGAGCTGTTTTTT

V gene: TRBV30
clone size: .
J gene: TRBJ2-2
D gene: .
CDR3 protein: CAWRTAGGQGELFF
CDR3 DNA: TGTGCCTGGAGGACTGCGGGCGGACAGGGGGAGCTGTTTTTT

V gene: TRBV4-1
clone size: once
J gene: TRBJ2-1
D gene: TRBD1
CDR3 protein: CASSTGLGQGVNEQFF
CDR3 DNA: TGCGCCAGCAGCACCGGTCTGGGACAGGGAGTCAATGAGCAGTTCTTC

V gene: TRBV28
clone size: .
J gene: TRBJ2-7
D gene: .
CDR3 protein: CASSRRGSSYEQYF
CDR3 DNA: TGTGCCAGCAGCCGTCGGGGGAGCTCCTACGAGCAGTACTTC

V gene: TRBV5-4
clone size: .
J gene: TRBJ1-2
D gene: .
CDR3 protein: CASSLGGVYGYTF
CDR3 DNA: TGTGCCAGCAGCCTCGGCGGCGTCTATGGCTACACCTTC

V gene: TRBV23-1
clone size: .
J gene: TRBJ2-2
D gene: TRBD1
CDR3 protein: CASSQLHGTGNTGELFF
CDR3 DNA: TGCGCCAGCAGTCAATTGCACGGGACAGGGAACACCGGGGAGCTGTTTTTT

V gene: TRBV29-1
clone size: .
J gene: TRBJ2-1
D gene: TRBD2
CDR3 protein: CSVEYGTSGNNEQFF
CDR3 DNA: TGCAGCGTTGAATATGGGACTAGCGGGAACAATGAGCAGTTCTTC

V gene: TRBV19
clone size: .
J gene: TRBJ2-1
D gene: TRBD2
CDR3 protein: CASSPTSGRTDEQFF
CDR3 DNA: TGTGCCAGTAGTCCGACTAGCGGGAGGACCGATGAGCAGTTCTTC

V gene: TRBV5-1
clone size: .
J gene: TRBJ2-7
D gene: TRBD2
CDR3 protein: CASSLGLAGDEQYF
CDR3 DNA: TGCGCCAGCAGCTTGGGACTAGCGGGAGACGAGCAGTACTTC

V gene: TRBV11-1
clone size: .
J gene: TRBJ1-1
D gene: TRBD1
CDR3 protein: CASRDDRVGAFF
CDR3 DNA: TGTGCCAGCAGGGACGACAGGGTAGGCGCTTTCTTT

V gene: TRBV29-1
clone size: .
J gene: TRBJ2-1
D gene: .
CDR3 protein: CSVEPHGSSYNEQFF
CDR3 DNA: TGCAGCGTTGAACCCCACGGGAGCTCCTACAATGAGCAGTTCTTC

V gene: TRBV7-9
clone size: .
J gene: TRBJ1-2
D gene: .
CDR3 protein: CSSTLRDSGYTF
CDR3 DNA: TGTTCCAGCACCCTCAGGGACTCCGGCTACACCTTC

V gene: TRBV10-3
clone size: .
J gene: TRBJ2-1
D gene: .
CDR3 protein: CAISESKKQRDAYNEQFF
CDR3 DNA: TGTGCCATCAGTGAGTCGAAAAAGCAACGGGATGCGTACAATGAGCAGTTCTTC

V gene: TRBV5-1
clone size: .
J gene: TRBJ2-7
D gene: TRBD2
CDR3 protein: CASSPGLDYEQYF
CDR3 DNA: TGCGCCAGCAGCCCCGGACTAGACTACGAGCAGTACTTC

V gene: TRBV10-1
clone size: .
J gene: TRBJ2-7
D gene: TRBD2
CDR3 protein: CASYGLAVSSYEQYF
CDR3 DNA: TGCGCCAGCTATGGACTAGCGGTGAGCTCCTACGAGCAGTACTTC

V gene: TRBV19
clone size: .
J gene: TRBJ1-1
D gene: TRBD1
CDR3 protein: CASSSRGRNTEAFF
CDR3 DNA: TGTGCCAGTAGTTCCAGGGGGCGGAACACTGAAGCTTTCTTT

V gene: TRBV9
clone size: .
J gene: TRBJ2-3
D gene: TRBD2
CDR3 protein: CASGGLAGKTDTQYF
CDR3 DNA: TGTGCCAGCGGGGGGCTAGCGGGAAAGACAGATACGCAGTATTTT

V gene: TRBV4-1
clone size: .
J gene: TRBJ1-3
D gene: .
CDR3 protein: CASSQVSSGNTIYF
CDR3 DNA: TGCGCCAGCAGCCAAGTGTCTTCTGGAAACACCATATATTTT

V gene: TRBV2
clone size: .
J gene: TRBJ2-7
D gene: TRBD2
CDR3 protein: CASSLGTSGIYEQYF
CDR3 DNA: TGTGCCAGCAGCCTTGGGACTAGCGGGATCTACGAGCAGTACTTC

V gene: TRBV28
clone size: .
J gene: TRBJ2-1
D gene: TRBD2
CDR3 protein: CASSGQRGTYNEQFF
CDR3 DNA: TGTGCCAGCAGCGGCCAGCGGGGGACCTACAATGAGCAGTTCTTC

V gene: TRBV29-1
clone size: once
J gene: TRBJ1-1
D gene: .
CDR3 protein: CSGVRGNTEAFF
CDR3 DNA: TGCAGCGGGGTTCGCGGGAACACTGAAGCTTTCTTT

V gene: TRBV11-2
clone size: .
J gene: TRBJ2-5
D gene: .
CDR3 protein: CASSLETMQETQYF
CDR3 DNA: TGTGCCAGCAGCTTAGAAACAATGCAAGAGACCCAGTACTTC

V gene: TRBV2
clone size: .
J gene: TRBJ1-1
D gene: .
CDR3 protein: CASREQGRGTEAFF
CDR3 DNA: TGTGCCAGCAGGGAACAGGGAAGGGGCACTGAAGCTTTCTTT

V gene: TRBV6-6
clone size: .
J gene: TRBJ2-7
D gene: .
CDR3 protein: CASRGEGAAYYEQYF
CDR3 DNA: TGTGCCAGCAGAGGAGAAGGGGCCGCGTACTACGAGCAGTACTTC

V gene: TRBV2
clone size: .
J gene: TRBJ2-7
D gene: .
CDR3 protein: CASSGTGFGSGEQYF
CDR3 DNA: TGTGCCAGCAGTGGAACAGGGTTCGGGTCCGGCGAGCAGTACTTC

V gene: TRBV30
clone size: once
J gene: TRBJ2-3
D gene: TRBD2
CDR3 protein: CAWSGRTSGRAPPGGFTQYF
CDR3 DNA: TGTGCCTGGAGTGGTAGGACTAGCGGGAGGGCCCCACCAGGAGGATTTACGCAGTATTTT

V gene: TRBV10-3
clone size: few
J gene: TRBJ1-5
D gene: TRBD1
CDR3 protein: CAISPGDSWRQPQHF
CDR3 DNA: TGTGCCATCAGTCCAGGGGACAGTTGGAGGCAGCCCCAGCATTTT

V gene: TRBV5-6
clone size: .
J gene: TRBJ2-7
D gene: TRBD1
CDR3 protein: CASSHWTGRGYEQYF
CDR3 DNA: TGTGCCAGCAGCCATTGGACAGGGAGAGGCTACGAGCAGTACTTC

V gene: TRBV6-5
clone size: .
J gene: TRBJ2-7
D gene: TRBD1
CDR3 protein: CASSYQGQGSYEQYF
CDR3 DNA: TGTGCCAGCAGTTACCAAGGACAGGGATCCTACGAGCAGTACTTC

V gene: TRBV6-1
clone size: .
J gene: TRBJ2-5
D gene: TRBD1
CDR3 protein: CASGTGETQYF
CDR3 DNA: TGTGCATCTGGGACAGGGGAGACCCAGTACTTC

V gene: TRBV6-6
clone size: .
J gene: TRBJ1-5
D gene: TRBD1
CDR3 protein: CASTGQGSQPQHF
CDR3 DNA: TGTGCCAGCACAGGACAGGGGAGTCAGCCCCAGCATTTT

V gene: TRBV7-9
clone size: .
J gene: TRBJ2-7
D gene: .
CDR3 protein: CASSHPGRGRGEVCEQYF
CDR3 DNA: TGTGCCAGCAGCCACCCGGGGCGAGGGCGAGGGGAGGTCTGCGAGCAGTACTTC

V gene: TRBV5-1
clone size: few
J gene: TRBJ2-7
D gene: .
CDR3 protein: CASSPMAGQPYEQYF
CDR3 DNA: TGCGCCAGCTCACCCATGGCGGGCCAGCCCTACGAGCAGTACTTC

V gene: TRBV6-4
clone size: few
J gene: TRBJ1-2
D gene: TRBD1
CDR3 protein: CASSVTGAGYGYTF
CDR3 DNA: TGTGCCAGCAGTGTCACAGGGGCGGGCTATGGCTACACCTTC

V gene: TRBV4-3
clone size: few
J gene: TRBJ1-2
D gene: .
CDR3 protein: CASSHPDRPGGYTF
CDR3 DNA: TGCGCCAGCAGCCATCCCGACAGGCCAGGTGGCTACACCTTC

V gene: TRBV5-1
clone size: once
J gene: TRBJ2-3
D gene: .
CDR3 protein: CASSLDSFTGTQYF
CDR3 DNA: TGCGCCAGCAGCTTGGACAGCTTCACAGGTACGCAGTATTTT

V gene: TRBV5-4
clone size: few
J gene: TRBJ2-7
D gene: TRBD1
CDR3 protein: CASSLGSGGFQSYEQYF
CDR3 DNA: TGTGCCAGCAGCTTGGGTTCAGGGGGTTTTCAGTCCTACGAGCAGTACTTC

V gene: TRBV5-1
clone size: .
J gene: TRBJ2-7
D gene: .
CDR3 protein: CASSSVGQAYEQYF
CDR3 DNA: TGCGCCAGCAGCTCGGTGGGACAAGCCTACGAGCAGTACTTC

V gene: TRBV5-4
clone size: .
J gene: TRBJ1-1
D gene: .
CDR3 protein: CASNSEEFGGNTEAFF
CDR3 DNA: TGTGCCAGCAACTCTGAGGAGTTCGGAGGGAACACTGAAGCTTTCTTT